Each of the 32 T cell receptor beta chains below was sequenced from the same sample in a study of T-cell memory formation after mild COVID-19. TCRdb re-derived calls from the 5' RACE reads in MiXCR, one entry per CDR3 protein. Among fewer than 650,000 distinct CDR3 sequences listed, roughly 20% were seen once. Sequenced input: PBMCs or a T cell subset sorted from them (not recorded which). Receptors were obtained from an adult woman who had mild COVID-19 (a few samples of this study predate the infection). Cell type and time point are not known.

This clonotype was found a few times. V is TRBV6-5 and J is TRBJ1-1; maybe TRBD1 (5 bases). From germline, CDR1 is MNHEY and CDR2 SVGAGI. This CDR3 has 12 residues. The V gene lost 0 bases and the J gene lost 11 bases, with 10 bases spanning the gap. The CDR3 region has the DNA TGTGCCAGCAGTTACTCGGGGGTCGGGGCTTTCTTT. Translated: CASSYSGVGAFF.

This clonotype was recorded a few times. This sequence joins TRBV11-2 and TRBJ2-2, with 14 bases aligning to TRBD2. Trimming removed 1 base from V and 5 bases from J; junction bases left unmatched: 15. CDR1 is SGHAT and CDR2 is FQNNGV in the germline V gene. The CDR3 covers 21 residues. The chain's CDR3 is CASSLASRLAGGHWGTGELFF. In DNA form, the CDR3 reads TGTGCCAGCAGCTTAGCTTCCCGACTAGCGGGAGGGCATTGGGGAACCGGGGAGCTGTTTTTT.

In this sample, this clonotype turned up a few times. V gene TRBV24-1 combines with J gene TRBJ2-5; TRBD1 agrees at 8 bases. Trimming removed 1 base from V and 5 bases from J; junction bases left unmatched: 17. In germline, CDR1 is KGHDR, CDR2 SFDVKD. This CDR3 comprises 19 residues. CDR3 nucleotides: TGTGCCACCAGTGATTTTAGCCGGGACAGGATCCCCACGGGGGAGACCCAGTACTTC. As protein: CATSDFSRDRIPTGETQYF.

This clonotype was picked up many times. CDR3 bases: TGCGCCAGCAGCCTTGTCTTAAGTAATGAAAAACTGTTTTTT. Translating gives CASSLVLSNEKLFF. The V call is TRBV4-3, the J call TRBJ1-4; no definite D call. The CDR3 contains 14 residues. The germline gives CDR1 LGHNA, CDR2 YSLEER. The V and J ends lost 4 bases and 4 bases respectively, with 10 bases between them.

This clonotype turned up a few times. This chain joins TRBV6-2 or TRBV6-3 and TRBJ2-7; TRBD1 matches at 8 bases. This CDR3 is built from 16 residues. The ends lost 4 bases at V and 5 bases at J; junction bases unmatched: 13. CDR1 is MNHEY and CDR2 is SVGEGT in the germline V gene. Written as DNA, the CDR3 is TGTGCCAGCAGTTCTCGTCCGGGACAGGAAAGCCACGAGCAGTACTTC. This codes for CASSSRPGQESHEQYF.

In this sample, this clonotype turned up a few times. This rearrangement joins TRBV12-3 or TRBV12-4 to TRBJ1-6; 8 bases are a match to TRBD1. The V gene end was trimmed by 3 bases and the J gene end by 8 bases; junction bases not matched to a gene: 3. The CDR3 consists of 14 residues. The CDR3 DNA follows: TGTGCCAGCAGTTTTCGACAGGGGTATTCACCCCTCCACTTT. Amino acids: CASSFRQGYSPLHF.

The chain joins TRBV3-1 to TRBJ1-1, with D unclear. This CDR3 contains 16 residues. V gave up 2 bases and J gave up 4 bases, with 17 bases separating them. Germline CDR1 LGHDT, CDR2 YNNKEL (reference sequence). The CDR3 DNA reads TGTGCCAGCAGCCAAAAGGCGCCGGGAGTGGGCACTGAAGCTTTCTTT. Amino acid sequence: CASSQKAPGVGTEAFF.

The rearrangement joins TRBV5-1 to TRBJ2-1, with TRBD1 matching 12 bases. This CDR3 has 18 amino acids. The germline CDR1 and CDR2 sequences are SGHRS and YFSETQ. The V gene end was trimmed by 0 bases and the J gene end by 4 bases; junction bases not matched to a gene: 8. DNA for the CDR3: TGCGCCAGCAGCTTGGTAGGGACAGGGGGCTATGGATACAATGAGCAGTTCTTC. It specifies CASSLVGTGGYGYNEQFF.

This clonotype was seen ten or more times. This chain links TRBV5-1 with TRBJ2-2; D possibly corresponds to TRBD2 (6 bases). This CDR3 region has 15 residues. The germline V gene encodes CDR1 SGHRS and CDR2 YFSETQ. V lost 7 bases and J 2 bases, leaving 15 bases between the germline ends. CDR3 protein: CASVGGLTNTGELFF. In DNA, the CDR3 is TGCGCCAGCGTAGGAGGGCTCACCAACACCGGGGAGCTGTTTTTT.

This clonotype was seen more than once but under ten times. The chain carries TRBV5-1 and TRBJ2-1; D might be TRBD1 or TRBD2, each matching 6 bases. The CDR3 has 15 residues. Trimming stripped 6 bases from V and 1 base from J, with 14 bases between. Germline-derived CDR1 and CDR2 are SGHRS and YFSETQ. The CDR3 sequence: CASTEGGLSYNEQFF. The CDR3 nucleotides are TGCGCCAGCACTGAGGGGGGTTTGTCCTACAATGAGCAGTTCTTC.

The CDR3 DNA reads TGTGCCAGTAGACAGGGGGAGGTAAACTATGGCTACACCTTC. Translation: CASRQGEVNYGYTF. This chain uses TRBV12-3 or TRBV12-4 with TRBJ1-2, with 9 bases that match TRBD1. After removal of 9 bases from V and 2 bases from J, the junction contained 7 bases not matched to a gene. The CDR3 spans 14 residues.

The chain employs TRBV10-3 and TRBJ2-5, with D unclear. Germline loops: CDR1 ENHRY, CDR2 SYGVKD. The CDR3 extends over 12 amino acids. V was pared by 2 bases and J by 5 bases, with 6 bases between. CDR3 bases: TGTGCCATCAGTGAGCTCTCCGAGACCCAGTACTTC. Amino acids: CAISELSETQYF.

The rearrangement joins TRBV19 to TRBJ2-1; D is uncertain. V lost 10 bases to trimming and J lost 1 base, with 20 bases between them. This CDR3 is 16 amino acids long. Germline values: CDR1 LNHDA, CDR2 SQIVND (reference sequence). The CDR3 sequence: CATLPWAGSSYNEQFF. The CDR3 DNA is TGTGCCACCCTTCCATGGGCAGGTAGTTCCTACAATGAGCAGTTCTTC.

This clonotype appeared many times. The chain is built from TRBV25-1 and TRBJ2-5; D might be TRBD1 or TRBD2, each matching 5 bases. The germline V and J ends were trimmed by 2 bases and 3 bases, with 19 bases remaining between them. The CDR3 sequence is 17 residues long. Germline loops: CDR1 MGHDK, CDR2 SYGVNS. CDR3 coding DNA: TGTGCCAGCAGTGAAAAAGTGACAAGGGTGGGGGAAGAGACCCAGTACTTC. Amino acids: CASSEKVTRVGEETQYF.

This clonotype showed up just a few times. The chain employs TRBV4-1 and TRBJ2-5; 8 bases line up with TRBD2. The CDR3 is made up of 16 amino acids. CDR1 is MGHRA and CDR2 is YSYEKL in the germline V gene. Trimming cost V 1 base and J 2 bases; bases outside gene matches: 6. The CDR3 reads CASSQGPAGEQETQYF. The CDR3 DNA follows: TGCGCCAGCAGCCAAGGCCCAGCGGGGGAACAAGAGACCCAGTACTTC.

V usage is TRBV29-1 and J usage is TRBJ2-7, with unresolved D. The V gene's germline CDR1 is SQVTM and CDR2 ANQGSEA. V lost 4 bases, J lost 6 bases, and 13 bases lay in between. This CDR3 is built from 12 residues. CDR3 nucleotides: TGCAGCGTTGCACTTTCCGGCAGCGAGCAGTACTTC. Translation: CSVALSGSEQYF.

The rearrangement joins TRBV7-2 to TRBJ2-1, with TRBD2 identical over 12 bases. This CDR3 comprises 15 residues. V lost 5 bases to trimming and J lost 4 bases; unmatched junction nucleotides: 3. The germline V gene has CDR1 SGHTA and CDR2 FQGNSA. CDR3 in amino acids: CASSQTSGGYNEQFF. In nucleotides, the CDR3 is TGTGCCAGCAGCCAGACTAGCGGGGGATACAATGAGCAGTTCTTC.

The sample holds a few counts of this clonotype. This chain joins TRBV7-2 and TRBJ1-5, with unresolved D. Germline assignment: CDR1 SGHTA and CDR2 FQGNSA. This CDR3 is built from 13 residues. The germline V and J ends were trimmed by 1 base and 5 bases, with 6 bases remaining between them. CDR3: CASSLVQHQPQHF. For the CDR3, the DNA is TGTGCCAGCAGCTTAGTCCAACATCAGCCCCAGCATTTT.

The CDR3 sequence is CASSFSGGPREQYF. The CDR3 DNA reads as TGTGCCAGCAGCTTTAGCGGGGGCCCCCGGGAGCAGTACTTC. This chain joins TRBV7-2 and TRBJ2-7, with 9 bases aligning to TRBD2. With V trimmed by 3 bases and J by 7 bases, 7 bases remained unmatched. The germline gives CDR1 SGHTA, CDR2 FQGNSA. The CDR3 consists of 14 residues.

The chain combines TRBV12-3 or TRBV12-4 with TRBJ2-7; D is ambiguous. V was pared by 1 base and J by 6 bases, with 13 bases between. The CDR3 is made up of 14 amino acids. The DNA of the CDR3 is TGTGCCAGCAGTTTAGACACTCTTAGTGGCGAGCAGTACTTC. Encoded protein: CASSLDTLSGEQYF.

This clonotype was detected a few times. The J gene is TRBJ2-2, the V gene TRBV7-6; a possible D gene is TRBD2 (6 bases). The germline CDR1 and CDR2 sequences are SGHVS and FNYEAQ. With 5 bases removed from V and 4 bases from J, the gap between germline ends came to 20 bases. The CDR3 runs to 17 residues. In DNA form, the CDR3 reads TGTGCCAGCAGCCGATCGGTGGGGGGAGTACGCACCGGGGAGCTGTTTTTT. It yields the protein CASSRSVGGVRTGELFF.

This clonotype was detected only a few times. This sequence joins TRBV28 and TRBJ1-3, with a possible D match to TRBD1 (5 bases). Germline-derived CDR1 and CDR2 are MDHEN and SYDVKM. This CDR3 comprises 14 residues. The V end was cut by 6 bases, the J end by 0 bases, with 9 bases between. CDR3 sequence: CASSRQSSGNTIYF. DNA for the CDR3: TGTGCCAGCAGCCGACAGTCCTCTGGAAACACCATATATTTT. The full variable domain, with the rest looked up from reference TRBV28 and TRBJ1-3, is DVKVTQSSRYLVKRTGEKVFLECVQDMDHENMFWYRQDPGLGLRLIYFSYDVKMKEKGDIPEGYSVSREKKERFSLILESASTNQTSMYLCASSRQSSGNTIYFGEGSWLTVV.

This chain joins TRBV15 and TRBJ2-5; perhaps TRBD1 as D (6 bases). The CDR3 runs 15 residues. From germline, CDR1 is LNHNV and CDR2 YYDKDF (reference sequence). Trimming stripped 5 bases from V and 2 bases from J, with 15 bases between. The DNA of the CDR3 is TGTGCCACCAGCGGGAAAGGACAGATACAAGAGACCCAGTACTTC. It translates to CATSGKGQIQETQYF.

The genes are TRBV15 and TRBJ2-3; D may correspond to TRBD1 or TRBD2 (6 bases each). CDR3 length: 15 amino acids. Germline V lookup: CDR1 LNHNV, CDR2 YYDKDF (reference sequence). V gave up 4 bases and J gave up 3 bases, with 14 bases separating them. The CDR3 loop is CATSNGGGITDTQYF. The DNA for the CDR3 is TGTGCCACCAGCAACGGAGGGGGTATAACAGATACGCAGTATTTT.

This clonotype was observed a handful of times. The chain recombines TRBV12-3 or TRBV12-4 with TRBJ1-4; 7 bases fit TRBD1. This CDR3 spans 13 amino acids. The junction had 9 bases not matched to a gene; V was cut back by 5 bases and J by 12 bases. The CDR3 bases are TGTGCCAGCAGTCCGGACAGGATTGGGCAACTGTTTTTT. Its protein is CASSPDRIGQLFF.

The chain has TRBV18 and TRBJ2-1, with 11 bases matching TRBD2. Germline V gene data show CDR1 as KGHSH and CDR2 as LQKENI. Germline trimming cut 3 bases from V and 11 bases from J; bases unmatched to any gene: 6. The CDR3 is 14 amino acids. CDR3 protein: CASSPNTSGGKQFF. CDR3 coding DNA: TGTGCCAGCTCACCCAATACTAGCGGGGGCAAGCAGTTCTTC.

This clonotype occurred a few times. The rearrangement links TRBV20-1 to TRBJ2-7; maybe TRBD1 (5 bases). The V and J ends lost 7 bases and 1 base respectively, with 14 bases between them. The CDR3 consists of 13 residues. Germline CDR1 reads DFQATT; CDR2 reads SNEGSKA (reference sequence). The chain's CDR3 is CSGVLAGSYEQYF. The CDR3 nucleotides read TGCAGTGGTGTCTTGGCAGGGTCCTACGAGCAGTACTTC.

This clonotype was found a few times. The V gene is TRBV15, the J gene TRBJ1-3; no definite D call. Trimming removed 1 base from V and 4 bases from J, with 5 bases in between. CDR3 length: 13 amino acids. Germline V lookup: CDR1 LNHNV, CDR2 YYDKDF (reference sequence). The CDR3 is CATSRARGNTIYF. The CDR3 DNA follows: TGTGCCACCAGCAGAGCGAGGGGAAACACCATATATTTT.

This clonotype was counted once. This chain connects TRBV5-4 to TRBJ2-6; a weak D match, TRBD1 (6 bases). CDR1 and CDR2 from the germline V gene are SGHNT and YYREEE (reference sequence). The V end was cut by 0 bases, the J end by 2 bases, with 12 bases between. This CDR3 is built from 17 residues. The CDR3 loop reads CASSLAQGEPGANVLTF. DNA for the CDR3: TGTGCCAGCAGCTTGGCACAGGGCGAGCCTGGGGCCAACGTCCTGACTTTC. Full variable domain (outside the CDR3, taken from reference TRBV5-4 and TRBJ2-6): ETGVTQSPTHLIKTRGQQVTLRCSSQSGHNTVSWYQQALGQGPQFIFQYYREEENGRGNFPPRFSGLQFPNYSSELNVNALELDDSALYLCASSLAQGEPGANVLTFGAGSRLTVL.

This clonotype was observed at least ten times. The chain combines TRBV6-1 with TRBJ1-2; D is unclear. The CDR3 has 12 residues. V was trimmed by 6 bases and J by 9 bases, leaving 14 bases between them. Germline CDR1 and CDR2: MNHNS and SASEGT. This CDR3 is CASSVTPGRYTF. DNA for the CDR3: TGTGCCAGCAGCGTCACGCCGGGTCGCTACACCTTC.

The chain joins TRBV6-5 to TRBJ1-4, with a possible D match to TRBD1 (6 bases). CDR3 length: 17 residues. Trimming left V 0 bases short and J 0 bases short, with 11 bases between. Looked up from germline, CDR1 is MNHEY and CDR2 is SVGAGI. CDR3: CASSYSGQFTTNEKLFF. The CDR3 nucleotides read TGTGCCAGCAGTTACTCAGGACAGTTTACAACTAATGAAAAACTGTTTTTT.

V is TRBV15 and J is TRBJ1-2, with 8 positions matching TRBD1. The CDR3 is 15 residues long. Trimming removed 6 bases from V and 4 bases from J; junction bases left unmatched: 10. Germline V gene lookup returns CDR1 LNHNV and CDR2 YYDKDF (reference sequence). CDR3 in amino acids: CATRKQGAQGYGYTF. In DNA form, the CDR3 reads TGTGCCACCAGAAAGCAGGGGGCGCAGGGCTATGGCTACACCTTC.